This T cell receptor beta chain derives from a study of blood T cells in healthy people across ages. Findings and limits, study-wide: As naive T cell percentage varied, TCR beta diversity correlated strongly with it.

Extractions gave at least 5 micrograms of total RNA per sample. The ends lost 4 bases at V and 6 bases at J; junction bases unmatched: 2. The CDR3 loop spans 14 amino acids. Germline CDR1 reads ENHRY; CDR2 reads SYGVKD. Through a sample-barcoded 5' primer and a J-beta primer mix, a second PCR was run for roughly 7 to 12 cycles. Each cDNA molecule was tagged by a template-switch adaptor that had 12 random nucleotides. TCRdb re-called the 5' RACE reads with MiXCR, one entry per CDR3 protein. The repertoire includes 850,000 to 1,000,000 distinct CDR3 sequences, about 44% of them detected once, and about an eighth sits in the top ten. As for this clonotype: Its antigen is still unknown.

The sequence was obtained from a young man in good health. The sequencing sample was made of blood. This chain joins TRBV10-3 and TRBJ1-4, with 10 bases fitting TRBD1. This CDR3 is CAISGGTGDEKLFF. CDR3 DNA: TGTGCCATCAGTGGGGGGACAGGGGATGAAAAACTGTTTTTT.